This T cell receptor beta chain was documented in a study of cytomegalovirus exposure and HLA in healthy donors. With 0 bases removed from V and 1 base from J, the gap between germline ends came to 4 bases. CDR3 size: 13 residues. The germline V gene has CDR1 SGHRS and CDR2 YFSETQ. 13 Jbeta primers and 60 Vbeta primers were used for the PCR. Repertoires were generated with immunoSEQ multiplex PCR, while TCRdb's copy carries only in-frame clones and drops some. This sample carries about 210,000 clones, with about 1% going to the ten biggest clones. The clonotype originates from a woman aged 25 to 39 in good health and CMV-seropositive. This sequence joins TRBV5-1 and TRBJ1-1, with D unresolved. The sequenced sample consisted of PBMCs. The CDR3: CASSLARNTEAFF. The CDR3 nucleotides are TGCGCCAGCAGCTTGGCCAGGAACACTGAAGCTTTCTTT.